This TCR beta chain was captured in a study of T cell responses to AZD1222 COVID-19 vaccine (dated by TCRdb to about 2021). Concerning the study at large: TCR sequencing was performed for over 230 trial participants, of whom around 210 were given two doses of AZD1222 and 26 were given two doses of MenACWY control vaccine. Trial participants were enrolled by age into subgroups of 18-55, 56-69 and 70-plus years, and around 150, 28 and 57 TCR-sequenced participants, respectively, were included in these subgroups. What the study reported, not specific to this receptor: A significant rise in spike-specific TCR breadth and depth was observed after two AZD1222 doses relative to day 0 and relative to MenACWY recipients. Because no day 14 peak-response samples were available, the repertoires could be characterized only after the peak T cell response. The whole spike protein was spanned by vaccine-associated CD4 TCRs, and dominant responses were seen in regions 160-218 and 743-854. Conclusions about previously exposed vaccinees are limited, since just six AZD1222 recipients were seropositive for SARS-CoV-2 at baseline. Epitopes outside the regions mutated in the B.1.351 and B.1.1.7 variants were reportedly recognized by nearly half of the unique spike-specific TCRs. Most participants were white British and females outnumbered males, and the authors suggested that clonal diversity may have been underestimated. In the small 56-69-year group, the increase in depth fell short of significance, most likely because of low power.

As to this clone: No antigen is known for it. No base qualities exist here, and no much larger clone lies one base off it.

The time point label, read with the paper, signifies: about 28 days (+/-7) after the second vaccine dose. AZD1222 recipients whose second dose came at about 4 weeks and those whose second dose came at about 12 weeks were combined into one group, since spike-specific TCR depth and breadth did not differ between the two schedules. Vaccinee samples were obtained from the UK trials COV001 and COV002, which included a single-blind randomized controlled phase 2/3 trial of AZD1222 (ChAdOx1 nCoV-19) in healthy adults. For TCRbeta chain sequencing, PBMC samples were collected from trial participants at day 0 and at day 28 after the second dose. V and J are truncated by 5 bases and 3 bases respectively, leaving an intervening sequence of 7 bases. The CDR3 sequence holds 12 residues, the cysteine and phenylalanine included. Only the CDR3 portion is preserved as DNA: 36 bases, with reading frame beginning at the first base. CDR1 and CDR2, looked up from the germline V gene (reference sequence), are LNHDA and SQIVND.

The CDR3 regions of human TCRbeta chains were analyzed by immunosequencing. In the original analysis: TCRs in the repertoires were matched against a reference library of SARS-CoV-2-specific TCRs that had been generated with the MIRA antigen-specificity platform. Breadth was defined as the fraction of unique TCRs that were SARS-CoV-2-associated, and depth was defined as the fraction of total T cells that were SARS-CoV-2-associated. Using the MIRA data, every spike-specific TCR was mapped to the spike region that the TCR reacted to and assigned to either a CD4 or a CD8 class. Log10-transformed breadth and depth values were compared by one-way ANOVA with Sidak's multiple comparisons tests. Here the immuneACCESS table is served through TCRdb, limited to in-frame sequences with V and J called. Missing clones are a known gap in these copies; in checked studies unresolved V genes cover under half, and the rest lacks a known reason. Clone size and V and J calls were adopted from that table, with D and trimming inferred from the DNA. In this sample the table shows roughly 140,000 clones, approximately 90% of which occur a single time. The leading ten clones occupy about 1.8% of the sample.

The sequenced sample was peripheral blood, obtained 28 days after the second AZD1222 dose. The chain links TRBV19 with TRBJ1-2; the D gene is perhaps TRBD1, on 5 matching bases. The source of this sequence is an adult who received the AZD1222 COVID-19 vaccine. Here the CDR3 is given as CASSSQDYGYTF. The DNA sequence reads TGTGCCAGTAGTTCACAGGACTATGGCTACACCTTC.